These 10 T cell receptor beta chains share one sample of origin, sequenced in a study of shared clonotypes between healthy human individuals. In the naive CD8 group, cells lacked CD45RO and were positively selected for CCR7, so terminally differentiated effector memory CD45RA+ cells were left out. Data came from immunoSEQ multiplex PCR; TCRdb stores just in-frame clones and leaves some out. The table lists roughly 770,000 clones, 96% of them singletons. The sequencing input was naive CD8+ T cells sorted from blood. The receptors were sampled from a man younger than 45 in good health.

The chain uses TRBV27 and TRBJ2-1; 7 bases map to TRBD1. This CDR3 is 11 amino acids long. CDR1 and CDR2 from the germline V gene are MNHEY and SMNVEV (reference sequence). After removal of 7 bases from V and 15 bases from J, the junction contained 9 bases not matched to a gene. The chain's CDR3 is CASINGTGAFF. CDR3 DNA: TGTGCCAGCATAAACGGAACAGGGGCGTTCTTC.

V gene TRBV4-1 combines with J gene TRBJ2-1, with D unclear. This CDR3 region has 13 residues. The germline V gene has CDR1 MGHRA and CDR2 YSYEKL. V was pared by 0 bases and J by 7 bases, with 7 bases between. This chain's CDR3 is CASSQDWENEQFF. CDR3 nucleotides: TGCGCCAGCAGCCAAGATTGGGAAAATGAGCAGTTCTTC.

CDR3 loop: CASSSEAGESNEQFF. The CDR3, as DNA: TGTGCCAGCAGCTCCGAAGCGGGAGAATCGAATGAGCAGTTCTTC. The genes are TRBV13 and TRBJ2-1; 8 bases fit TRBD2. This CDR3 region has 15 residues. Germline CDR1 reads PRHDT; CDR2 reads FYEKMQ (reference sequence). Trimming at V came to 4 bases and at J to 7 bases, leaving 9 bases not matched to a gene.

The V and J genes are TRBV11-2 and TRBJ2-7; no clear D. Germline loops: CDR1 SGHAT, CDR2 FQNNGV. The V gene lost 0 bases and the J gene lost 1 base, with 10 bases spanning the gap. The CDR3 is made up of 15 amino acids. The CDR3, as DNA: TGTGCCAGCAGCTTAGATAGGTGGGATTCCTACGAGCAGTACTTC. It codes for CASSLDRWDSYEQYF. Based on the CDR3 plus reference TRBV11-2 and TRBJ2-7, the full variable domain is EAGVAQSPRYKIIEKRQSVAFWCNPISGHATLYWYQQILGQGPKLLIQFQNNGVVDDSQLPKDRFSAERLKGVDSTLKIQPAKLEDSAVYLCASSLDRWDSYEQYFGPGTRLTVT.

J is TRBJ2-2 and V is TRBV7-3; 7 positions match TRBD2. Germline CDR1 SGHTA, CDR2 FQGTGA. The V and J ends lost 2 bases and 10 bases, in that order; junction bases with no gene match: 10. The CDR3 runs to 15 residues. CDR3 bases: TGTGCCAGCAGCTTATCGCCTAGCGGAGGCGAGGAGCTGTTTTTT. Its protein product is CASSLSPSGGEELFF.

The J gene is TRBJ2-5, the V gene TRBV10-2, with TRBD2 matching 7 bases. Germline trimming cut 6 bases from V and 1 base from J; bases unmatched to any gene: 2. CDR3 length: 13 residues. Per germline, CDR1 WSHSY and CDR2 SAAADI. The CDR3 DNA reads TGCGCCAGCAGGCTAGCGGTCCAAGAGACCCAGTACTTC. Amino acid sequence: CASRLAVQETQYF.

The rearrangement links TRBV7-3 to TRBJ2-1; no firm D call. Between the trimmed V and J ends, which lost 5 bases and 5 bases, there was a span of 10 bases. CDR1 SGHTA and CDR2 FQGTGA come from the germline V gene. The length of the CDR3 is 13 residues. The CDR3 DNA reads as TGTGCCAGCAGCAGCCAAACCCACAATGAGCAGTTCTTC. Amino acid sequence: CASSSQTHNEQFF.

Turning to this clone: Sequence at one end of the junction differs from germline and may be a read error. CDR3 nucleotides: TGTGCTAGCAAACGACGGAGAGAAGCTTTCTTT. Amino acids: CASKRRREAFF. This chain connects TRBV7-7 to TRBJ1-1; D is unresolved. Germline V CDR1 and CDR2: SSHAT, FNYEAQ (reference sequence). The CDR3 runs 11 residues. Variable domain in full (rest from reference TRBV7-7 and TRBJ1-1): GAGVSQSPRYKVTKRGQDVTLRCDPISSHATLYWYQQALGQGPEFLTYFNYEAQPDKSGLPSDRFSAERPEGSISTLTIQRTEQRDSAMYRCASKRRREAFFGQGTRLTVV.

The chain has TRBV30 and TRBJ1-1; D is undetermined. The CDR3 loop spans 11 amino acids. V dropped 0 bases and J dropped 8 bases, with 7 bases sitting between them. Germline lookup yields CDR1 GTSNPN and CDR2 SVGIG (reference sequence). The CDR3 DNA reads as TGTGCCTGGAGTGTGTTCTCGGAAGCTTTCTTT. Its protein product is CAWSVFSEAFF.

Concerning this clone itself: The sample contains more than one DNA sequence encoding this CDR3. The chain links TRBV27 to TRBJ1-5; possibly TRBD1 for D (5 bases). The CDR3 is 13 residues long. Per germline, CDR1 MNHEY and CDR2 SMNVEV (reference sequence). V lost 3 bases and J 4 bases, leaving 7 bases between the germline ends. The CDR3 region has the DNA TGTGCCAGCAGTTTGGGGGTGAATCAGCCCCAGCATTTT. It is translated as CASSLGVNQPQHF.